Listed below are T cell receptor beta chains from one sample, sequenced in a study of Tregs in tolerant kidney transplant recipients. Assay: immunoSEQ multiplex PCR; the TCRdb copy retains only in-frame clones and omits some. The repertoire has 90,000 or so clones, 93% of them found once; the top ten carry more than 1.5%. The source material was CD4+ T cells from blood (PBMCs), sampled 12 months after the transplant. The receptors shown here come from a human patient who received a combined kidney and bone marrow transplant. The T cells may partly be graft donor cells. Each CDR3 is given with its conserved first and last residue. A D gene is named only where the DNA matches it firmly. Expanded clones get a size class; other rows say once, few or many, or leave the size out.

clone_size	cdr3_length	d_call	v_call	j_call	cdr3_aa	cdr3_nt
NA	14	NA	TRBV29-1	TRBJ1-1	CSVARPGLNTEAFF	TGCAGCGTTGCGAGGCCGGGTTTGAACACTGAAGCTTTCTTT
NA	14	NA	TRBV6-6	TRBJ1-2	CASSYPGFGYGYTF	TGTGCCAGCAGTTACCCAGGTTTTGGCTATGGCTACACCTTC
NA	14	NA	TRBV5-6	TRBJ1-4	CASSRRTVREKLFF	TGTGCCAGCAGCCGAAGGACAGTCCGTGAAAAACTGTTTTTT
NA	15	TRBD2	TRBV19	TRBJ2-1	CASSDLAGGYNEQFF	TGTGCCAGTAGTGACTTAGCGGGGGGGTACAATGAGCAGTTCTTC
NA	15	TRBD1	TRBV7-2	TRBJ1-5	CASSPTGGSNQPQHF	TGTGCCAGCAGCCCAACAGGGGGCAGCAATCAGCCCCAGCATTTT
NA	16	NA	TRBV15	TRBJ1-2	CATSLGRGKINYGYTF	TGTGCCACCAGTTTAGGAAGGGGGAAAATCAACTATGGCTACACCTTC
NA	15	TRBD1	TRBV9	TRBJ2-7	CASSVDGTGGYEQYF	TGTGCCAGCAGCGTAGATGGGACAGGGGGCTACGAGCAGTACTTC
NA	16	NA	TRBV19	TRBJ1-6	CASSLTGYTYNSPLHF	TGTGCCAGTAGCCTAACAGGGTACACCTATAATTCCCCCCTCCACTTT
NA	14	NA	TRBV5-1	TRBJ2-1	CASSLGTQYNEQFF	TGCGCCAGCAGCTTGGGGACACAATACAATGAGCAGTTCTTC
NA	16	TRBD2	TRBV11-3	TRBJ2-5	CASSLSGRTAMETQYF	TGTGCCAGCAGCTTAAGCGGGAGGACCGCAATGGAGACCCAGTACTTC
NA	14	TRBD2	TRBV28	TRBJ2-3	CASLGAGGEDTQYF	TGTGCCAGCCTCGGGGCGGGGGGGGAGGATACGCAGTATTTT
few	14	NA	TRBV9	TRBJ2-3	CASSFRQGTDTQYF	TGTGCCAGCAGCTTCCGACAGGGCACAGATACGCAGTATTTT
NA	19	TRBD2	TRBV7-6	TRBJ2-7	CASSFIPPEAASGIYEQYF	TGTGCCAGCAGCTTTATCCCCCCCGAGGCGGCTAGCGGGATTTACGAGCAGTACTTC
NA	17	NA	TRBV7-9	TRBJ1-2	CASSLKWGGSLNYGYTF	TGTGCCAGCAGCTTAAAGTGGGGGGGGAGCCTTAACTATGGCTACACCTTC
NA	14	TRBD1	TRBV6-5	TRBJ2-7	CASRNPGTAYEQYF	TGTGCCAGCAGAAACCCCGGGACAGCCTACGAGCAGTACTTC
NA	16	TRBD2	TRBV18	TRBJ2-2	CASSPRLAGNTGELFF	TGTGCCAGCTCACCACGACTAGCGGGGAACACCGGGGAGCTGTTTTTT
NA	14	TRBD1	TRBV19	TRBJ2-1	CASSTDRVYNEQFF	TGTGCCAGTAGTACGGACAGGGTTTACAATGAGCAGTTCTTC
NA	17	TRBD2	TRBV5-1	TRBJ2-3	CASSLAATSGSTDTQYF	TGCGCCAGCAGCTTGGCCGCGACTAGCGGAAGCACAGATACGCAGTATTTT
NA	12	NA	TRBV5-1	TRBJ1-1	CASTEEGRGAFF	TGCGCCAGCACCGAGGAGGGTAGGGGCGCTTTCTTT
NA	15	TRBD1	TRBV10-3	TRBJ2-6	CAIRQGQGGANVLTF	TGTGCCATCAGACAAGGACAGGGAGGGGCCAACGTCCTGACTTTC
once	16	NA	TRBV30	TRBJ2-3	CAWSVQGGVSTDTQYF	TGTGCCTGGAGTGTACAGGGGGGGGTGTCCACAGATACGCAGTATTTT
NA	16	TRBD1	TRBV7-3	TRBJ2-7	CASSLTGQGERYEQYF	TGTGCCAGCAGCTTAACCGGACAGGGGGAAAGGTACGAGCAGTACTTC
NA	16	TRBD1	TRBV27	TRBJ2-5	CASRPGIDRAGETQYF	TGTGCCAGCAGGCCGGGTATCGACAGGGCAGGAGAGACCCAGTACTTC
NA	14	NA	TRBV4-3	TRBJ2-3	CASRLGGSTDTQYF	TGCGCCAGCAGATTGGGGGGTAGCACAGATACGCAGTATTTT
NA	15	NA	TRBV19	TRBJ1-6	CASSIAGYMNSPLHF	TGTGCCAGTAGTATAGCAGGGTATATGAATTCCCCCCTCCACTTT
NA	19	TRBD1	TRBV7-3	TRBJ2-5	CASSARPRQGTYGEETQYF	TGTGCCAGCAGCGCGCGCCCCCGACAGGGGACCTATGGGGAAGAGACCCAGTACTTC
once	14	NA	TRBV5-4	TRBJ2-3	CASSLGQDTDTQYF	TGTGCCAGCAGCTTGGGACAGGACACAGATACGCAGTATTTT
few	14	TRBD2	TRBV5-1	TRBJ2-3	CASGTSGYTDTQYF	TGCGCCAGCGGGACTAGCGGGTACACAGATACGCAGTATTTT
NA	16	TRBD1	TRBV18	TRBJ2-2	CASSPRQGASTGELFF	TGTGCCAGCTCACCCCGACAGGGGGCTAGCACCGGGGAGCTGTTTTTT
NA	13	NA	TRBV11-3	TRBJ2-2	CASSLVSPTELFF	TGTGCCAGCAGCTTAGTTTCCCCCACTGAGCTGTTTTTT
once	15	NA	TRBV19	TRBJ2-2	CASSPTETNTGELFF	TGTGCCAGTAGCCCCACAGAGACGAACACCGGGGAGCTGTTTTTT
NA	17	TRBD1	TRBV7-9	TRBJ1-2	CASSFGSGTGAPYGYTF	TGTGCCAGCAGCTTCGGTTCCGGGACAGGGGCTCCATATGGCTACACCTTC
NA	12	NA	TRBV7-2	TRBJ1-2	CASSLFASGYTF	TGTGCCAGCAGCTTATTCGCGAGCGGCTACACCTTC
NA	14	NA	TRBV6-5	TRBJ2-2	CASIPGYRAGELFF	TGTGCCAGCATCCCCGGTTATCGGGCCGGGGAGCTGTTTTTT
NA	13	TRBD1	TRBV4-3	TRBJ2-7	CASSTRTGGEQYF	TGCGCCAGCAGCACCCGGACAGGGGGCGAGCAGTACTTC
NA	17	TRBD2	TRBV7-2	TRBJ2-5	CASSHGLAGLSQETQYF	TGTGCCAGCAGCCATGGACTAGCGGGACTAAGTCAAGAGACCCAGTACTTC
NA	13	TRBD1	TRBV29-1	TRBJ1-6	CSVRQGDNSPLHF	TGCAGCGTTCGACAGGGGGATAATTCCCCCCTCCACTTT
NA	12	NA	TRBV29-1	TRBJ1-1	CSVVGGPTEAFF	TGCAGCGTTGTAGGCGGTCCCACTGAAGCTTTCTTT
NA	15	NA	TRBV11-3	TRBJ2-1	CASSPYAGPYNEQFF	TGTGCCAGCAGCCCCTATGCGGGGCCCTACAATGAGCAGTTCTTC
NA	15	NA	TRBV7-2	TRBJ2-3	CASSLRGGLADTQYF	TGTGCCAGCAGCTTAAGGGGGGGGTTAGCAGATACGCAGTATTTT
few	16	NA	TRBV2	TRBJ1-3	CASSALRSGSGNTIYF	TGTGCCAGCAGTGCCCTCCGGTCGGGCTCTGGAAACACCATATATTTT
NA	15	TRBD1	TRBV5-1	TRBJ1-2	CASSFATGGNYGYTF	TGCGCCAGCAGCTTCGCCACAGGGGGTAACTATGGCTACACCTTC
NA	15	TRBD2	TRBV5-4	TRBJ2-5	CASSLGTSGVETQYF	TGTGCCAGCAGCTTGGGGACTAGCGGGGTCGAGACCCAGTACTTC
NA	15	NA	TRBV11-1	TRBJ1-2	CASSLVGAANYGYTF	TGTGCCAGCAGCTTAGTGGGGGCTGCTAACTATGGCTACACCTTC
NA	14	TRBD1	TRBV4-1	TRBJ1-2	CASSQARTPGQGVF	TGCGCCAGCAGCCAGGCTAGAACACCGGGACAGGGTGTCTTC